The 9 T cell receptor beta chains below were found in one sample sequenced in a study of spatial heterogeneity in lung cancer. Findings and limits, study-wide: It was found that expanded intratumoral alpha and beta TCR counts tracked tumor mutation counts.

Antigen specificity for these receptors is unknown. Time point of the sample: sample taken at primary tumor resection. TCRdb passed the 5' RACE reads through MiXCR, listing each CDR3 protein once. The data hold about 10,000 distinct CDR3 sequences, with just under 6.5% observed a single time. The sample consisted of lung tumor tissue, taken at surgery. The receptors here all came from a male donor with early-stage non-small cell lung cancer.

This clonotype was seen at least ten times. The V and J genes are TRBV11-2 and TRBJ2-7; D not certain. Trimming cost V 5 bases and J 3 bases, with 11 bases left between them. Per the germline V gene, CDR1 is SGHAT and CDR2 is FQNNGV. This CDR3 spans 13 amino acids. The CDR3 region has the DNA TGTGCCAGCAGCGTGCTGGGCGGCTACGAGCAGTACTTC. The encoded protein is CASSVLGGYEQYF.

This clonotype was counted ten times or more. This chain uses TRBV20-1 with TRBJ1-6; the match to TRBD1 covers 7 bases. In germline, CDR1 is DFQATT, CDR2 SNEGSKA (reference sequence). V gave up 3 bases and J gave up 6 bases; unmatched junction bases: 2. There are 13 residues in the CDR3. CDR3 sequence reads: CSASGDSNSPLHF. The CDR3 nucleotides are TGCAGTGCTAGTGGGGACAGTAATTCACCCCTCCACTTT.

This clonotype was counted many times. The chain uses TRBV20-1 and TRBJ1-1, with D hard to call. The CDR3 totals 10 residues. Germline-derived CDR1 and CDR2 are DFQATT and SNEGSKA (reference sequence). V lost 6 bases to trimming and J lost 0 bases, with 2 bases between them. The CDR3 sequence: CSALNTEAFF. DNA for the CDR3: TGCAGTGCATTGAACACTGAAGCTTTCTTT.

This clonotype showed up many times. The J gene is TRBJ1-2, the V gene TRBV27; D possibly corresponds to TRBD1 (6 bases). The CDR3 spans 17 residues. CDR1 MNHEY and CDR2 SMNVEV come from the germline V gene (reference sequence). V lost 3 bases and J lost 0, with 17 bases in between. The chain's CDR3 is CASSLIGQGSANYGYTF. The CDR3 bases are TGTGCCAGCAGTTTGATTGGTCAGGGGTCGGCTAACTATGGCTACACCTTC.

This clonotype showed up just once. This chain joins TRBV7-2 and TRBJ1-6; 10 nucleotides line up with TRBD1. Germline CDR1 is SGHTA and CDR2 is FQGNSA. Trimming cost V 6 bases and J 10 bases; bases outside gene matches: 6. There are 14 residues in the CDR3. CDR3 loop: CASSTGQGLSPLHF. The CDR3 bases are TGTGCCAGCAGTACGGGACAGGGGTTGTCACCCCTCCACTTT.

This clonotype was seen many times. The chain employs TRBV5-1 and TRBJ2-7; no firm D call. The CDR3 extends over 12 amino acids. V lost 0 bases to trimming and J lost 4 bases, with 5 bases between them. CDR1 is SGHRS, CDR2 YFSETQ, per germline. CDR3 region: CASSLDGYEQYF. CDR3 nucleotides: TGCGCCAGCAGCTTGGATGGGTACGAGCAGTACTTC.

Many counts were recorded for this clonotype. The CDR3 spells CASSRTGGNTGELFF. CDR3 in DNA: TGTGCCAGCAGCCGTACAGGGGGGAACACCGGGGAGCTGTTTTTT. This chain connects TRBV5-6 to TRBJ2-2, with TRBD1 matching over 8 bases. The CDR3 runs to 15 residues. V lost 4 bases and J lost 1; bases outside the gene matches: 3. The germline CDR1 and CDR2 sequences are SGHDT and YYEEEE.

This clonotype has ten or more counts. The J gene is TRBJ1-3, the V gene TRBV12-3 or TRBV12-4; TRBD1 matches 11 bases. CDR3 length: 16 residues. Unmatched junction bases numbered 7, after V lost 6 bases and J lost 3 bases. CDR3 region: CASRRTGGFFGNTIYF. Written as DNA, the CDR3 is TGTGCCAGCAGACGGACAGGGGGCTTTTTTGGAAACACCATATATTTT.

This clonotype was found many times. This sequence joins TRBV27 and TRBJ1-6; the match to TRBD1 covers 7 bases. The germline CDR1 and CDR2 sequences are MNHEY and SMNVEV (reference sequence). This CDR3 contains 15 residues. The CDR3 coding sequence is TGTGTCCCGAACAAGGGGGCGGACCATAATTCACCCCTCCACTTT. It specifies CVPNKGADHNSPLHF.